This T cell receptor beta chain was identified during a study of cytomegalovirus exposure and HLA in healthy donors (dated 2017 in TCRdb). Concerning the study at large: A later analysis indicated that the 110 or so validation repertoires were generated on the platform also employed for the 666 repertoires of the first cohort. The study aimed to test whether signatures of past pathogen exposure could be identified by cataloging public T cell receptors. Besides the first cohort of 666 subjects, a separate validation cohort made up of around 120 different subjects was used. To predict cytomegalovirus infection status, the study combined high-throughput TCR immunosequencing, statistical association of individual TCRs with disease status, and machine learning.

Receptors were amplified or captured by the immunoSEQ multiplex PCR assay. Turning to the authors' computational methods: A statistical classification framework was built for diagnosing cytomegalovirus status from the catalog of TCR beta chain sequences. TCRdb provides this immuneACCESS table in a form limited to in-frame rearrangements. Some clones are lacking; in checked studies, under half of them reflect an unresolved V gene, and why the rest are absent is not known. V and J calls and clone size are as listed in that table; D and trimming were resolved from the DNA. In all, the sample holds 100,000 or so clones, and around 87% of those were seen once. The ten largest clones represent 3% to 4% of the sample. From V the trimming removes 3 bases and from J it removes 3 bases, while the gene matches leave 8 bases of the junction unaccounted for. The CDR3 goes from the cysteine to the phenylalanine over 16 residues. Only the CDR3 region is kept as DNA, spanning 48 bases read in frame from base 1. CDR1 and CDR2 are read off the germline V gene as MGHRA and YSYEKL.

Turning to this clone: It has no known antigen specificity. Base quality data are lacking; no much larger clone is found one base away.

Here is what the overall study found, with its caveats: The classifier was reported to diagnose cytomegalovirus status with high specificity and sensitivity in both the original cohort and the validation cohort. Subsequent analysis determined that TCRs grouped into clusters in the first cohort also showed a tendency toward co-occurrence across the 130 or so validation repertoires, and approximately 94% of cluster scores exceeded 0. Most TCR sequences were observed very rarely across donors, whereas some public TCRs were present in many individuals. A total of 164 TCR beta chains were listed by the study as associated with cytomegalovirus. Three of the identified cytomegalovirus-associated TCR beta chains were confirmed in vitro to be specific for cytomegalovirus antigens. The authors suggested that the approach could potentially be extended to other disease states and immunological phenotypes. The validation cohort had no HLA typing available for a later analysis, so co-occurrence within that cohort was assessed over all 120 or so repertoires.

Separate from the approximately 690-subject first cohort, the validation cohort of roughly 130 subjects was the group to which the donors belonged. The sample comprised PBMCs. Rearrangement joined TRBV4-1 to TRBJ2-7; 10 middle bases align to TRBD1. The receptor comes from a woman younger than 35 in good health and CMV-seropositive. CDR3 region: CASSQEPGDRGYEQYF. The bases are TGCGCCAGCAGCCAGGAACCCGGGGACAGGGGCTACGAGCAGTACTTC.